This T cell receptor (beta chain) was identified during a study of cytomegalovirus exposure and HLA in healthy donors. Across the study: The study placed 70% to 90% of its roughly 430 genotyped donors in the Caucasian-associated ancestry cluster. Study-level findings and limits: Serostatus for CMV was the only available immune exposure information. Among the sequence variants, a highly shared cluster was likely an artifact of sequencing. HLA-A and HLA-B allele assignments for most subjects were reportedly predicted accurately using TCR beta sequences.

This clone has just a few counts. Its antigen is not identified. Primers for the PCR totalled 60 Vbeta and 13 Jbeta. Clones were read by immunoSEQ multiplex PCR, and TCRdb kept only the in-frame ones, dropping some. This table holds approximately 120,000 clones, 81% found once. The germline CDR1 and CDR2 sequences are SGDLS and YYNGEE. CDR3 length: 14 amino acids. The trim removed 3 bases at V and 7 bases at J, leaving 6 bases unmatched. The TCR originated in a woman in her twenties or thirties in good health and CMV-seronegative. The gene calls are TRBV9 and TRBJ2-3; TRBD2 agrees at 9 bases. The sequenced sample was PBMCs. Here the CDR3 DNA reads TGTGCCAGCAGCGGAACTAGCGGGTCAAATACGCAGTATTTT. It encodes CASSGTSGSNTQYF.